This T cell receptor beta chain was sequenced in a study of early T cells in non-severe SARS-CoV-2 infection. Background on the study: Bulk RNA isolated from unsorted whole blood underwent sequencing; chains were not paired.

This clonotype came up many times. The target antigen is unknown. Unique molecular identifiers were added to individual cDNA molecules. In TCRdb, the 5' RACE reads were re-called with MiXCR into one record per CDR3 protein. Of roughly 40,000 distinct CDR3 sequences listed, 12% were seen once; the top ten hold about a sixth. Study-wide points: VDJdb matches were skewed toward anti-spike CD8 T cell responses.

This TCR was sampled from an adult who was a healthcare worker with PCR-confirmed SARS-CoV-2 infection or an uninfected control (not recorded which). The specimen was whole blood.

CDR3: CAWNPEIGNTIYF. The CDR3 DNA follows: TGTGCCTGGAACCCTGAGATTGGAAACACCATATATTTT. The chain has TRBV30 and TRBJ1-3; D remains unclear. Germline-derived CDR1 and CDR2 are GTSNPN and SVGIG (reference sequence). The CDR3 loop spans 13 amino acids. V shed 4 bases and J shed 3 bases, with 10 bases lying between them.